These 17 T cell receptor beta chains were all obtained from the same sample, sequenced in a study of CXCR3-negative and CXCR3-positive naive CD8 T cells. Overall study findings and caveats: Comparison of naive cells showed more hydrophobic TRB CDR3s in CXCR3-positive than in CXCR3-negative naive cells.

Which antigens these TCRs recognize remains unknown. Libraries were UMI-labeled 5' RACE TRB cDNA. TCRdb re-called the 5' RACE reads; one entry per CDR3 protein, DNA not given. The data show approximately 130,000 distinct CDR3 sequences, and the top ten clones hold roughly 0.39%. Material: naive CXCR3+ CD8+ T cells from blood. Specified subset: CD45RO-CCR7+CD27+CD95- naive CD8+ T cells expressing CXCR3 (TNR3+). The origin of the receptors is a human donor in good health. Some clones in this sample may be carry-over from other donors' samples.

This chain joins TRBV15 and TRBJ2-7; TCRdb gives TRBD1 as the D gene, but with no DNA this cannot be confirmed. The CDR3 has 18 residues. Looked up from germline, CDR1 is LNHNV and CDR2 is YYDKDF (reference sequence). This chain's CDR3 is CATSRDWRGVAGVLEQYF.

The CDR3 is CASSQGTAFMSEKLFF. V is TRBV3-1 and J is TRBJ1-4; TCRdb designates TRBD1, a call that cannot be tested without DNA. The CDR3 covers 16 residues. The germline V gene has CDR1 LGHDT and CDR2 YNNKEL (reference sequence).

This chain links TRBV2 with TRBJ2-7; the D call from TCRdb, TRBD1, cannot be confirmed without DNA. CDR3 length: 15 amino acids. Germline CDR1 SNHLY, CDR2 FYNNEI. This CDR3 reads CASSTAMTVTYEQYF.

The chain uses TRBV4-1 and TRBJ1-1. The CDR3 loop spans 14 amino acids. From germline, CDR1 is MGHRA and CDR2 YSYEKL. The CDR3 sequence: CASSQEASNTEAFF.

The chain uses TRBV6-2 or TRBV6-3 and TRBJ2-3; TCRdb's D call, TRBD2, is unchecked because there is no DNA. The CDR3 runs to 19 residues. The germline CDR1 and CDR2 sequences are MNHEY and SVGEGT. This chain's CDR3 is CASSYRLLAGGPWTDTQYF.

The chain recombines TRBV5-1 with TRBJ2-7; TCRdb lists TRBD1, though no DNA is available to test this call. The CDR3 is 14 residues long. CDR1 is SGHRS, CDR2 YFSETQ, per germline. The CDR3: CASSLVDPAYEQYF.

V usage is TRBV11-2 and J usage is TRBJ2-3; the TCRdb call, TRBD1, lacks DNA for checking. Per germline, CDR1 SGHAT and CDR2 FQNNGV. This CDR3 has 15 residues. This CDR3 reads CASSHSPGPTDTQYF.

The chain combines TRBV14 with TRBJ2-5; TCRdb's D call of TRBD2 is untestable without DNA. The CDR3 sequence is 15 residues long. Per germline, CDR1 SGHDN and CDR2 FVKESK. The CDR3 reads CASSPPAGGLETQYF.

The chain carries TRBV29-1 and TRBJ2-7. CDR3 length: 15 residues. Germline CDR1 and CDR2: SQVTM and ANQGSEA. The CDR3: CSVDGFDGIAYEQYF.

This chain connects TRBV10-3 to TRBJ2-3; TCRdb's D gene call, TRBD2, goes unchecked for lack of DNA. Germline CDR1 ENHRY, CDR2 SYGVKD. The CDR3 has 16 amino acids. CDR3: CAISESQRGRTDTQYF.

This sequence joins TRBV7-9 and TRBJ1-1. The CDR3 is 15 amino acids. The V gene's germline CDR1 is SEHNR and CDR2 FQNEAQ (reference sequence). This CDR3 is CASSFTIDANTEAFF.

CDR3 loop: CASSFGHNNQPQHF. This chain joins TRBV12-3 or TRBV12-4 and TRBJ1-5; TCRdb designates TRBD1, a call that cannot be tested without DNA. This CDR3 is built from 14 residues.

The chain links TRBV10-3 to TRBJ2-1; without DNA, the TCRdb call of TRBD1 cannot be checked. CDR3 length equals 15 residues. Germline V lookup: CDR1 ENHRY, CDR2 SYGVKD. The CDR3: CAISAAGQDYNEQFF.

V usage is TRBV7-9 and J usage is TRBJ1-2; TCRdb returns TRBD1, unconfirmable since there is no DNA. CDR3 length equals 14 residues. CDR1 and CDR2 (germline): SEHNR, FQNEAQ (reference sequence). The CDR3 sequence is CASSSGPENYGYTF. The full variable domain, rest sourced from reference TRBV7-9 and TRBJ1-2, is DTGVSQNPRHKITKRGQNVTFRCDPISEHNRLYWYRQTLGQGPEFLTYFQNEAQLEKSRLLSDRFSAERPKGSFSTLEIQRTEQGDSAMYLCASSSGPENYGYTFGSGTRLTVV.

CDR3 protein: CSARDRTSGEQFF. The V call is TRBV20-1, the J call TRBJ2-1; TCRdb's D call, TRBD2, is unchecked because there is no DNA. CDR3 length equals 13 residues. CDR1 is DFQATT, CDR2 SNEGSKA, per germline (reference sequence).

The rearrangement uses TRBV7-2 and TRBJ2-3; TCRdb's assignment of TRBD2 cannot be checked, as there is no DNA. The CDR3 extends over 16 amino acids. Looked up from germline, CDR1 is SGHTA and CDR2 is FQGNSA. CDR3 amino acids: CASSSRETKSTDTQYF.

V gene TRBV29-1 combines with J gene TRBJ2-2. Germline V CDR1 and CDR2: SQVTM, ANQGSEA. The CDR3 contains 12 residues. CDR3 residues: CSALFGPGELFF.